This passage covers 12 T cell receptor beta chains from one sample sequenced in a study of T cells after yellow fever vaccination. TCRdb re-derived calls from the 5' RACE reads in MiXCR, one entry per CDR3 protein. Among hundreds of thousands of distinct CDR3 sequences listed, roughly 8.6% were seen once. This specimen was PBMCs, taken 45 days after the first yellow fever vaccination. The receptor source for this set is a man between 18 and 35 years old who received the YFV17D yellow fever vaccine.

The V and J genes are TRBV5-4 and TRBJ2-3; 7 bases align to TRBD2. This CDR3 has 12 residues. The V gene's germline CDR1 is SGHNT and CDR2 YYREEE (reference sequence). V lost 3 bases and J lost 8; bases outside the gene matches: 3. The CDR3: CASSSVAGTQYF. The CDR3 DNA reads as TGTGCCAGCAGCTCGGTAGCGGGTACGCAGTATTTT.

The genes are TRBV28 and TRBJ2-5, with D possibly being TRBD2 (5 bases). The CDR3 is made up of 12 amino acids. Per germline, CDR1 MDHEN and CDR2 SYDVKM. Trimming shortened V by 4 bases and J by 9 bases, and 12 bases separated the two germline ends. The CDR3 region has the DNA TGTGCCAGCAGTTCCCCCCCCGGGGCCCAGTACTTC. Translating it yields CASSSPPGAQYF.

The table lists this clonotype with a few counts. V gene TRBV6-1 combines with J gene TRBJ1-2, with a weak D call TRBD1 (6 bases). Between the trimmed V and J ends, which lost 6 bases and 1 base, there was a span of 15 bases. Germline V gives CDR1 MNHNS, CDR2 SASEGT. This CDR3 spans 15 amino acids. CDR3 DNA sequence: TGTGCCAGCAGATCGCATGGGGGCAATAACTATGGCTACACCTTC. Translation gives CASRSHGGNNYGYTF.

In its sample, this clonotype was seen once. The chain recombines TRBV29-1 with TRBJ2-3; 7 nucleotides match TRBD1. The CDR3 has 13 amino acids. Germline assignment: CDR1 SQVTM and CDR2 ANQGSEA. The trim removed 7 bases at V and 1 base at J, leaving 5 bases unmatched. The CDR3 bases are TGCAGCGCCATCGGACAGGGCACAGATACGCAGTATTTT. Its protein is CSAIGQGTDTQYF.

In its sample, this clonotype was seen a few times. The CDR3 loop reads CASSLLTTFSYEQYF. CDR3 bases: TGTGCCAGCAGCCTTCTGACTACATTCTCCTACGAGCAGTACTTC. The chain recombines TRBV5-6 with TRBJ2-7, with D possibly being TRBD2 (5 bases). The CDR3 contains 15 residues. V was shortened by 4 bases and J by 0 bases, with 14 bases between the two germline ends. The germline V gene encodes CDR1 SGHDT and CDR2 YYEEEE.

This clonotype was detected many times. The J gene is TRBJ1-5, the V gene TRBV7-9; D not certain. The germline CDR1 and CDR2 sequences are SEHNR and FQNEAQ (reference sequence). The CDR3 has 13 amino acids. With 3 bases removed from V and 4 bases from J, the gap between germline ends came to 7 bases. This CDR3 is CASSFPGNQPQHF. The CDR3 nucleotides are TGTGCCAGCAGCTTCCCGGGGAATCAGCCCCAGCATTTT.

The genes are TRBV20-1 and TRBJ2-3, with 7 bases fitting TRBD2. The CDR3 contains 16 residues. The V gene end was trimmed by 1 base and the J gene end by 0 bases; junction bases not matched to a gene: 7. Germline-derived CDR1 and CDR2 are DFQATT and SNEGSKA (reference sequence). The CDR3 spells CSARGRLAQSTDTQYF. The CDR3 DNA follows: TGCAGTGCTAGAGGGAGACTAGCCCAGAGCACAGATACGCAGTATTTT.

This clonotype was found a few times. The chain links TRBV5-1 to TRBJ2-5; D is possibly TRBD2 (6 bases). V dropped 0 bases and J dropped 5 bases, with 14 bases sitting between them. CDR1 SGHRS and CDR2 YFSETQ come from the germline V gene. This CDR3 has 15 amino acids. This CDR3 is CASSLVPGGVETQYF. DNA for the CDR3: TGCGCCAGCAGCTTGGTTCCCGGGGGAGTGGAGACCCAGTACTTC.

This clonotype was seen a handful of times. V is TRBV6-1 and J is TRBJ1-2; 7 bases are shared with TRBD1. The CDR3 is made up of 15 amino acids. CDR1 and CDR2 from the germline V gene are MNHNS and SASEGT. The trim removed 5 bases at V and 0 bases at J, leaving 6 bases unmatched. In DNA, the CDR3 is TGTGCCAGCAGTATCGGGACAGCAGCTAACTATGGCTACACCTTC. Its protein product is CASSIGTAANYGYTF.

This clonotype was detected only a few times. This rearrangement joins TRBV3-1 to TRBJ2-1; 7 bases are a match to TRBD2. Germline loops: CDR1 LGHDT, CDR2 YNNKEL (reference sequence). This CDR3 region has 12 residues. Unmatched junction bases numbered 7, after V lost 4 bases and J lost 13 bases. The CDR3 nucleotides are TGTGCCAGCAGCCCCCGGGGACTACAACAGTTCTTC. It yields the protein CASSPRGLQQFF.

This clonotype was seen a handful of times. The chain employs TRBV7-8 and TRBJ2-1; weak D call: TRBD2 (7 bases). This CDR3 comprises 18 residues. Germline values: CDR1 SGHVS, CDR2 FQNEAQ. V lost 5 bases and J 15 bases, leaving 35 bases between the germline ends. CDR3 in DNA: TGTGCCAGCAGCGTACACGTCCGAAAGGCGGGGATTGGGGGGGGGCCGTTCTTC. It translates to CASSVHVRKAGIGGGPFF.

This clonotype has only a few counts. The chain has TRBV20-1 and TRBJ2-6; tentatively, D is TRBD1 (6 bases). The CDR3 sequence is 20 residues long. Germline CDR1 and CDR2: DFQATT and SNEGSKA (reference sequence). The ends were cut back, 0 bases at V and 0 bases at J, with 21 bases in the middle. The CDR3 region has the DNA TGCAGTGCTAGAGATAGTTTGGCGCCGCAGGGGAGCTCTGGGGCCAACGTCCTGACTTTC. Translated, it gives CSARDSLAPQGSSGANVLTF.